This T cell receptor beta chain stems from a study of cytomegalovirus exposure and HLA in healthy donors. Study outcomes and limitations: Per a later analysis, 18,000 or so TCR beta sequences showed association with HLA alleles at 0.05 false discovery rate. Reportedly, HLA-A and HLA-B alleles of most subjects were accurately predicted from TCR beta.

The germline gives CDR1 SNHLY, CDR2 FYNNEI. Between the trimmed V and J ends, which lost 6 bases and 2 bases, there was a span of 21 bases. This CDR3 spans 17 amino acids. Primers: 60 Vbeta forward and 13 Jbeta reverse. Data came from immunoSEQ multiplex PCR; TCRdb stores just in-frame clones and leaves some out. This listing includes about 170,000 clones. Worth noting for this clone: Its antigen remains unidentified.

The chain is built from TRBV2 and TRBJ2-3; tentatively, D is TRBD2 (7 bases). This TCR came from a woman under 30 in good health and CMV-seropositive. The sample consisted of PBMCs. CDR3 nucleotide sequence: TGTGCCAGCAGCCTAGGGGGGCTAGCGGCTAACACAGATACGCAGTATTTT. As protein: CASSLGGLAANTDTQYF.